These 17 T cell receptor beta chains were sequenced from one sample in a study of T cells in localized non-small cell lung cancer. Assay used: immunoSEQ multiplex PCR; TCRdb lists only in-frame clones, some missing. The sample yields several thousand clones, 90% to 95% seen once. The sample was peripheral blood mononuclear cells, taken before any cancer treatment. These receptors all come from a male donor older than 55 with stage II lung adenocarcinoma.

The genes are TRBV19 and TRBJ1-5, with D hard to call. The CDR3 has 15 residues. Trimming shortened V by 5 bases and J by 2 bases, and 13 bases separated the two germline ends. Looked up from germline, CDR1 is LNHDA and CDR2 is SQIVND (reference sequence). DNA for the CDR3: TGTGCCAGTAGTGCCCTTGGTTGGGGCAATCAGCCCCAGCATTTT. This codes for CASSALGWGNQPQHF.

This clone was picked up a small number of times. The V call is TRBV7-9, the J call TRBJ2-5, with 10 bases aligning to TRBD1. This CDR3 has 15 residues. V gave up 4 bases and J gave up 5 bases; unmatched junction bases: 7. CDR1 and CDR2 from the germline V gene are SEHNR and FQNEAQ (reference sequence). CDR3 in amino acids: CASSSRDRGWETQYF. CDR3 nucleotides: TGTGCCAGCAGCTCCCGGGACAGGGGCTGGGAGACCCAGTACTTC.

V usage is TRBV27 and J usage is TRBJ2-7; 10 positions match TRBD2. The CDR3 contains 14 residues. Trimming at V came to 9 bases and at J to 5 bases, leaving 10 bases not matched to a gene. Germline-derived CDR1 and CDR2 are MNHEY and SMNVEV (reference sequence). This CDR3 is CARPTGTSADEQYF. CDR3 DNA: TGTGCCAGACCCACCGGGACTAGCGCGGACGAGCAGTACTTC.

The table lists this clone with a count of one. This chain connects TRBV2 to TRBJ1-2; weak D call: TRBD1 (6 bases). This CDR3 is 14 amino acids long. Trimming stripped 8 bases from V and 2 bases from J, with 15 bases between. Germline CDR1 and CDR2: SNHLY and FYNNEI. Here the CDR3 DNA reads TGTGCCAGCGAACAGGGAGGAGAAAACTATGGCTACACCTTC. Translated: CASEQGGENYGYTF.

This clone was found once. The CDR3 spells CASSLASYRGGEQYF. As DNA, the CDR3 is TGTGCCAGCAGCTTAGCGAGTTACAGGGGAGGCGAGCAGTACTTC. The chain couples TRBV7-9 to TRBJ2-7; D is perhaps TRBD1 (7 bases). Looked up from germline, CDR1 is SEHNR and CDR2 is FQNEAQ (reference sequence). Trimming stripped 0 bases from V and 6 bases from J, with 15 bases between. This CDR3 has 15 residues.

The rearrangement uses TRBV11-2 and TRBJ2-3; no clear D. V was cut by 5 bases and J by 4 bases, with 10 bases left in between. Per the germline V gene, CDR1 is SGHAT and CDR2 is FQNNGV. This CDR3 is built from 13 residues. As DNA, the CDR3 is TGTGCCAGCAGCATAACCCCGGCAGATACGCAGTATTTT. This gives the protein CASSITPADTQYF. Using reference TRBV11-2 and TRBJ2-3 for the parts outside the CDR3, the full variable domain is EAGVAQSPRYKIIEKRQSVAFWCNPISGHATLYWYQQILGQGPKLLIQFQNNGVVDDSQLPKDRFSAERLKGVDSTLKIQPAKLEDSAVYLCASSITPADTQYFGPGTRLTVL.

V usage is TRBV6-5 and J usage is TRBJ2-7; D not resolved. Germline CDR1 MNHEY, CDR2 SVGAGI. This CDR3 is 11 amino acids long. Trimming took 5 bases from V and 4 from J, leaving 6 bases between them. The chain's CDR3 is CASSRLYEQYF. Here the CDR3 DNA reads TGTGCCAGCAGTCGACTGTACGAGCAGTACTTC.

V is TRBV5-4 and J is TRBJ1-1; the D gene is possibly TRBD1 (5 bases). The germline V and J ends were trimmed by 4 bases and 5 bases, with 12 bases remaining between them. CDR1 SGHNT and CDR2 YYREEE come from the germline V gene (reference sequence). There are 13 residues in the CDR3. The CDR3 DNA is TGTGCCAGCAGCATCCCCAGGGCTACTGAAGCTTTCTTT. It specifies CASSIPRATEAFF.

The chain combines TRBV5-4 with TRBJ2-5; maybe TRBD2 (6 bases). The CDR3 extends over 14 amino acids. Germline V gene sequence: CDR1 SGHNT, CDR2 YYREEE (reference sequence). Trimming took 4 bases from V and 0 from J, leaving 10 bases between them. This CDR3 reads CASSHSGNQETQYF. For the CDR3, the DNA is TGTGCCAGCAGCCATAGCGGTAACCAAGAGACCCAGTACTTC.

This clone was counted only a few times. The CDR3 reads CASSPQPDGYGYTF. DNA for the CDR3: TGTGCCAGCAGCCCACAACCGGACGGTTATGGCTACACCTTC. This rearrangement joins TRBV7-9 to TRBJ1-2; no reliable D call. The V end was cut by 5 bases, the J end by 5 bases, with 15 bases between. CDR3 length: 14 residues. Germline V gene lookup returns CDR1 SEHNR and CDR2 FQNEAQ (reference sequence).

The chain recombines TRBV6-1 with TRBJ2-7, with D maybe TRBD2 (6 bases). CDR3 length: 15 amino acids. Germline V gene lookup returns CDR1 MNHNS and CDR2 SASEGT. V shed 6 bases and J shed 2 bases, with 17 bases lying between them. CDR3 sequence reads: CASSVTAAGTYEQYF. In nucleotides, the CDR3 is TGTGCCAGCAGCGTAACGGCGGCGGGGACCTACGAGCAGTACTTC.

The chain carries TRBV2 and TRBJ2-5; D unresolved. Trimming stripped 2 bases from V and 2 bases from J, with 12 bases between. CDR3 size: 15 residues. CDR1 is SNHLY and CDR2 is FYNNEI in the germline V gene. CDR3 loop: CASSESADIQETQYF. The CDR3 bases are TGTGCCAGCAGTGAAAGTGCAGATATACAAGAGACCCAGTACTTC.

This chain links TRBV5-8 with TRBJ2-7; D is ambiguous. The V and J ends lost 4 bases and 2 bases respectively, with 22 bases between them. This CDR3 has 17 amino acids. From germline, CDR1 is SGHTS and CDR2 YDEGEE. The CDR3 region is CASSHSRHQSNPYEQYF. Written as DNA, the CDR3 is TGTGCCAGCAGCCACTCACGACACCAGTCCAATCCCTACGAGCAGTACTTC.

The CDR3: CASSPNVAKNIQYF. DNA of the CDR3: TGTGCCAGCTCACCAAATGTAGCCAAAAACATTCAGTACTTC. The rearrangement links TRBV18 to TRBJ2-4; no clear D. The CDR3 extends over 14 amino acids. From germline, CDR1 is KGHSH and CDR2 LQKENI. Trimming took off 2 bases at V and 0 bases at J, with 5 bases between the two ends.

The chain links TRBV14 to TRBJ1-2; TRBD1 agrees at 7 bases. J was trimmed by 5 bases and V by 4 bases; bases with no gene match: 4. Germline V gene sequence: CDR1 SGHDN, CDR2 FVKESK. The CDR3 is made up of 13 amino acids. The CDR3 nucleotides are TGTGCCAGCAGCCTTGGACAGGCTTATGGCTACACCTTC. It translates to CASSLGQAYGYTF.

This rearrangement joins TRBV5-5 to TRBJ1-1, with D unclear. CDR3 size: 15 residues. The germline V gene encodes CDR1 SGHKS and CDR2 YYEKEE (reference sequence). With 1 base removed from V and 3 bases from J, the gap between germline ends came to 13 bases. The CDR3 sequence: CASSLYWGIDTEAFF. CDR3 bases: TGTGCCAGCAGCTTGTACTGGGGAATAGACACTGAAGCTTTCTTT.

The V call is TRBV18, the J call TRBJ2-2; 8 bases align to TRBD1. The trim removed 3 bases at V and 3 bases at J, leaving 3 bases unmatched. Germline V lookup: CDR1 KGHSH, CDR2 LQKENI. The CDR3 sequence is 15 residues long. The CDR3 DNA reads as TGTGCCAGCTCACCCGGACAGGGCGACACCGGGGAGCTGTTTTTT. This sequence encodes CASSPGQGDTGELFF.